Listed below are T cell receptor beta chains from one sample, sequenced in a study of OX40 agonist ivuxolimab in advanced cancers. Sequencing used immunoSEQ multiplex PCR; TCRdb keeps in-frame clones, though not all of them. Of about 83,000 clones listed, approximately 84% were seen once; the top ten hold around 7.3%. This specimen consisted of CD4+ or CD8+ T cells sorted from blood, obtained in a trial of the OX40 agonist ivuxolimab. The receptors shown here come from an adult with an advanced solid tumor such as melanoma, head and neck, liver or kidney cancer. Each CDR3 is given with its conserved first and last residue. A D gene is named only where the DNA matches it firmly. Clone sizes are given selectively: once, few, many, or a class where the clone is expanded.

TGTGCCAGCTCGCCAAGCAGGGAGGAAAAACTGTTTTTT | CASSPSREEKLFF | TRBJ1-4 | NA | TRBV18 | NA
TGTGCCAGCAGCTCCCAGGCGGGAGAGACCCAGTACTTC | CASSSQAGETQYF | TRBJ2-5 | NA | TRBV7-2 | NA
TGTGCCAGCAGCTTAGGAACAGGGGAGAACACTGAAGCTTTCTTT | CASSLGTGENTEAFF | TRBJ1-1 | NA | TRBV7-9 | TRBD1
TGCGCCAGCAGCTTTGGACGGGGCTCTGGGGCCAACGTCCTGACTTTC | CASSFGRGSGANVLTF | TRBJ2-6 | NA | TRBV5-1 | NA
TGTGCCAGCAACAGGCCACCGAACACTGAAGCTTTCTTT | CASNRPPNTEAFF | TRBJ1-1 | few | TRBV7-9 | NA
TGTGCCAGCACCATTAGCGGGGGCGTTTACAATGAGCAGTTCTTC | CASTISGGVYNEQFF | TRBJ2-1 | NA | TRBV5-4 | TRBD2
TGTGCCAGCAGCGTAGCGGGGGACATCTCCTACGAGCAGTACTTC | CASSVAGDISYEQYF | TRBJ2-7 | NA | TRBV9 | NA
TGTGCCAGCAGTGACTCTGGGGCCAACGTCCTGACTTTC | CASSDSGANVLTF | TRBJ2-6 | NA | TRBV6-4 | NA
TGTGCCAGCAGCTTAAGGAGCGGGAGTTTGAGCTCCTACAATGAGCAGTTCTTC | CASSLRSGSLSSYNEQFF | TRBJ2-1 | NA | TRBV7-8 | TRBD2
TGCGCCAGCAGAGCGGAAGGGACTAGCGGAATCTCCCCCCGCACAGATACGCAGTATTTT | CASRAEGTSGISPRTDTQYF | TRBJ2-3 | NA | TRBV5-1 | TRBD2
TGTGCCAGCAGCTTAACAGGTCTCGGGGGAGAAAAACTGTTTTTT | CASSLTGLGGEKLFF | TRBJ1-4 | NA | TRBV5-4 | NA
TGTGCCAGCTCACCACCCGGGGTGTTAGAGACCCAGTACTTC | CASSPPGVLETQYF | TRBJ2-5 | NA | TRBV18 | NA
TGCGCCAGCAGCCTACGGACAGGGGGTGCATATGGCTACACCTTC | CASSLRTGGAYGYTF | TRBJ1-2 | NA | TRBV5-1 | TRBD1
TGTGCCTGGAGACGTTTAGATACGCAGTATTTT | CAWRRLDTQYF | TRBJ2-3 | NA | TRBV30 | NA
TGCAGCGCCTACACCAGGGTTAACTATGGCTACACCTTC | CSAYTRVNYGYTF | TRBJ1-2 | NA | TRBV29-1 | NA
TGCGCCAGCAGCCGGACAGGGTACGAGCAGTACTTC | CASSRTGYEQYF | TRBJ2-7 | NA | TRBV4-1 | TRBD1
TGTGCCAGCAGCCGCTGGACAGGGAGTATTATCCAAGAGACCCAGTACTTC | CASSRWTGSIIQETQYF | TRBJ2-5 | NA | TRBV5-5 | TRBD1
TGTGCCAGCAGCTTGAGAGAGCCCCAGCATTTT | CASSLREPQHF | TRBJ1-5 | NA | TRBV5-8 | NA
TGTGCCAGCTCACCACCGGGGACTAGCGGCCCACCCGAGCAGTTCTTC | CASSPPGTSGPPEQFF | TRBJ2-1 | NA | TRBV18 | TRBD2
TGTGCCAGCACGACCGGACAGACCCCGGGGGAGCTGTTTTTT | CASTTGQTPGELFF | TRBJ2-2 | NA | TRBV5-4 | NA
TGTGCCAGCAGTTCCGACACTTCCTCCTACGAGCAGTACTTC | CASSSDTSSYEQYF | TRBJ2-7 | NA | TRBV6-5 | NA
TGTGCCAGCGGGCAGGGAACGCAGTATTTT | CASGQGTQYF | TRBJ2-3 | NA | TRBV28 | NA
TGTGCCAGCAGCTGGGGGGACCGCCAAGAGACCCAGTACTTC | CASSWGDRQETQYF | TRBJ2-5 | NA | TRBV11-3 | NA
TGTGCCAGTAGTGCTTACACGGGGACTGAAGCTTTCTTT | CASSAYTGTEAFF | TRBJ1-1 | NA | TRBV19 | NA
TGTGCCTGGCAGTTATCACAGGCTCCCGCCCTTAATTCACCCCTCCACTTT | CAWQLSQAPALNSPLHF | TRBJ1-6 | NA | TRBV30 | NA
TGTGCCAGCAGCTTGGTCAAGGGGAAGGCGAATCAGCCCCAGCATTTT | CASSLVKGKANQPQHF | TRBJ1-5 | NA | TRBV5-8 | NA
TGTGCCAGCAGCGAGGTGGCAGGGGGTGGGTATGGCTACACCTTC | CASSEVAGGGYGYTF | TRBJ1-2 | NA | TRBV5-6 | TRBD1
TGTGCCAGCAGCTTGGCCGGAGGGGCGCCCGGGGAGCTGTTTTTT | CASSLAGGAPGELFF | TRBJ2-2 | NA | TRBV5-6 | NA
TGTGCCATCAGCGCGGGACAGGGGCTGGAAGCTTTCTTT | CAISAGQGLEAFF | TRBJ1-1 | NA | TRBV10-3 | TRBD1
TGTGCCAGCAGCCTAGGGGTGACTGAAGCTTTCTTT | CASSLGVTEAFF | TRBJ1-1 | NA | TRBV14 | NA
TGCGCCAGCAGCATACAGGGGAACTACGAGCAGTACTTC | CASSIQGNYEQYF | TRBJ2-7 | NA | TRBV5-1 | TRBD1
TGTGCCAGCAGTAGATTAGGGACGGGCTCCTACGAGCAGTACTTC | CASSRLGTGSYEQYF | TRBJ2-7 | NA | TRBV25-1 | NA
TGTGCCAGCAGGGGAGGGGCAGTCCGTGGAAACACCATATATTTT | CASRGGAVRGNTIYF | TRBJ1-3 | NA | TRBV6-6 | NA
TGTGCCAGCAGCATAGCTCAAGAGCAGTTCTTC | CASSIAQEQFF | TRBJ2-1 | NA | TRBV6-5 | NA
TGTGCCAGCAGTTACCCACAGGGGATGAACACTGAAGCTTTCTTT | CASSYPQGMNTEAFF | TRBJ1-1 | NA | TRBV6-6 | TRBD1
TGCAGCGTGCAGACAGCTTTCAATCAGCCCCAGCATTTT | CSVQTAFNQPQHF | TRBJ1-5 | NA | TRBV29-1 | NA
TGTGCCAGCGGTGACTGGGGGACTAATGAAAAACTGTTTTTT | CASGDWGTNEKLFF | TRBJ1-4 | few | TRBV7-2 | NA
TGTGCCAGCAATTTTAGGGACGAGGGAACAGATACGCAGTATTTT | CASNFRDEGTDTQYF | TRBJ2-3 | NA | TRBV2 | NA
TGCAGCGGCGGACTAGCGGGGGGTCTCGACACCGGGGAGCTGTTTTTT | CSGGLAGGLDTGELFF | TRBJ2-2 | NA | TRBV29-1 | TRBD2
TGTGCCAGCAGCGAGGGACTAGCGGGGGGCCCTAGCACAGATACGCAGTATTTT | CASSEGLAGGPSTDTQYF | TRBJ2-3 | NA | TRBV11-2 | TRBD2
TGTGCCACCAGCGGGGGGGGACAGCACAATGAGCAGTTCTTC | CATSGGGQHNEQFF | TRBJ2-1 | NA | TRBV15 | NA
TGCGCCAGCAGCCAAGGCCTAGCGGGAGACTCCTACGAGCAGTACTTC | CASSQGLAGDSYEQYF | TRBJ2-7 | NA | TRBV4-3 | TRBD2
TGTGCCAGCAGAGAGGGACTAGGGCAAGAGACCCAGTACTTC | CASREGLGQETQYF | TRBJ2-5 | NA | TRBV2 | TRBD2
TGCAGCGTTCGGCGGGATCCCTACAATGAGCAGTTCTTC | CSVRRDPYNEQFF | TRBJ2-1 | NA | TRBV29-1 | NA
TGCGCCAGCAGCGTAGACTACTCCTACAATGAGCAGTTCTTC | CASSVDYSYNEQFF | TRBJ2-1 | NA | TRBV5-1 | NA
TGTGCCAGCAGCTTACCACAGAACTATGGCTACACCTTC | CASSLPQNYGYTF | TRBJ1-2 | few | TRBV7-9 | NA
TGTGCCAGCAGCCTGCGGGACAGCTACAATGAGCAGTTCTTC | CASSLRDSYNEQFF | TRBJ2-1 | NA | TRBV7-2 | NA
TGTGCCAGCAGCGCGAGTCCCGGGAGGGCCAACGTCCTGACTTTC | CASSASPGRANVLTF | TRBJ2-6 | NA | TRBV11-2 | NA
TGTGCCAGCTCACGGGGACTAGACGATGAGCAGTTCTTC | CASSRGLDDEQFF | TRBJ2-1 | NA | TRBV18 | TRBD2
TGCGCCAGCAGCCAAGATCAGACAGGTACCTATGTACGGCCCCAGCATTTT | CASSQDQTGTYVRPQHF | TRBJ1-5 | NA | TRBV4-1 | NA
TGTGCCAGCAGCTTAGATCAGCCCGCCCTCTACGAGCAGTACTTC | CASSLDQPALYEQYF | TRBJ2-7 | NA | TRBV7-2 | NA
TGTGCCAGCAGCTCCTTCCCGGCGGGGACGGGCAATGAGCAGTTCTTC | CASSSFPAGTGNEQFF | TRBJ2-1 | NA | TRBV11-2 | NA